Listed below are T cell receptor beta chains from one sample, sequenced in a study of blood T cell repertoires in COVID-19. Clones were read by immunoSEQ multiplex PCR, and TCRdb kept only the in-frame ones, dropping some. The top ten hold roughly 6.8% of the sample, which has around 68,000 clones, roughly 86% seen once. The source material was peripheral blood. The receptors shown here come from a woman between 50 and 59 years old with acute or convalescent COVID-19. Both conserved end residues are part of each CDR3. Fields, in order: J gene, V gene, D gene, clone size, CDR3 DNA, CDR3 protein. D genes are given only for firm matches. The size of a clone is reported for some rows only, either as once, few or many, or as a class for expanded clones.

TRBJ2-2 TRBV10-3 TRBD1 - TGTGCCATCAGTGGACAGGGTAACACCGGGGAGCTGTTTTTT CAISGQGNTGELFF
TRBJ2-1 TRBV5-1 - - TGCGCCAGCAGCTTGGCCGAAAGCCGTTGGGAGCAGTTCTTC CASSLAESRWEQFF
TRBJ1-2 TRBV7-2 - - TGTGCCAGCAGCTTAAATCCCGGGGAGGGGATCTATGGCTACACCTTC CASSLNPGEGIYGYTF
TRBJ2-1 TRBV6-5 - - TGTGCCAGCAGTTACTACGGCTCCTACAATGAGCAGTTCTTC CASSYYGSYNEQFF
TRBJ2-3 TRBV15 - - TGTGCCACCAGCAGGTGGGGGGGCCTCACAGATACGCAGTATTTT CATSRWGGLTDTQYF
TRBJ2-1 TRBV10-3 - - TGTGCCATCAGTCGGGACTCCTACAATGAGCAGTTCTTC CAISRDSYNEQFF
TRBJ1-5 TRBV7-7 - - TGTGCTAGCAGCCCCCCCGAGGACAGCTCTTATAGCAATCAGCCCCAGCATTTT CASSPPEDSSYSNQPQHF
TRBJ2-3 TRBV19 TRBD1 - TGTGCCAGTAGTCTAGGACAGGGGAGCACAGATACGCAGTATTTT CASSLGQGSTDTQYF
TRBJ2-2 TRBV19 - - TGTGCCAGTAGGGGGGCGAGCACCGGGGAGCTGTTTTTT CASRGASTGELFF
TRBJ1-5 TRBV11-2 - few TGTGCCAGCAGCTTAGGGGGCCGCAATCAGCCCCAGCATTTT CASSLGGRNQPQHF
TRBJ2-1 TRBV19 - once TGTGCCAGTAGTAGGCGGCTAATTCAAAATGAGCAGTTCTTC CASSRRLIQNEQFF
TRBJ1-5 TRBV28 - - TGTGCCAGCAGACAGTTTCATAGCAATCAGCCCCAGCATTTT CASRQFHSNQPQHF
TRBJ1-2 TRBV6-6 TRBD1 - TGTGCCAGCAGTTACTCCACAGGGGGGGGCTATGGCTACACCTTC CASSYSTGGGYGYTF
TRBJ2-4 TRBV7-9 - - TGTGCCAGCAGCTTAGAGGGCCCGGGAACCAAAAACATTCAGTACTTC CASSLEGPGTKNIQYF
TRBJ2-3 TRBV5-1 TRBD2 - TGCGCCAGCAGCTCTAGCGGGGGGGTAAGCACAGATACGCAGTATTTT CASSSSGGVSTDTQYF
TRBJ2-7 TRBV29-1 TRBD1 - TGCAGCGCCGCGGAGACAGGGGGCCACGAGCAGTACTTC CSAAETGGHEQYF
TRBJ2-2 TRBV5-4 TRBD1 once TGTGCCAGCAGCTTGAGACAGGGACACACCGGGGAGCTGTTTTTT CASSLRQGHTGELFF
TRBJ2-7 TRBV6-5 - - TGTGCCAGCAGTACAGGGTCGTACGAGCAGTACTTC CASSTGSYEQYF
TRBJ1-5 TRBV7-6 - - TGTGCCAGCAGCTCCCTCGGTCAGCCCCAGCATTTT CASSSLGQPQHF
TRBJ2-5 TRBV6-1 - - TGTGCCAGCAGTGAGGGCTTAAGGGGGGGGGAGACCCAGTACTTC CASSEGLRGGETQYF
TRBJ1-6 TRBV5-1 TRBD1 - TGCGCCAGCAGCGGGGACAGGGTTGAATCACCCCTCCACTTT CASSGDRVESPLHF
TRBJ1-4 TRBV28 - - TGTGCCAGCGGGGGCCTGGGCGAAAAACTGTTTTTT CASGGLGEKLFF
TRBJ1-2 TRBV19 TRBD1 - TGTGCCAGTATGCTGACAGGGACCTATGGCTACACCTTC CASMLTGTYGYTF
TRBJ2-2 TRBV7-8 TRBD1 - TGTGCCAGCAGGGTCGACAGGGGGCGCGCCGGGGAGCTGTTTTTT CASRVDRGRAGELFF
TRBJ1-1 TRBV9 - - TGTGCCAGCAGCCGAGAACAGGGTAACACTGAAGCTTTCTTT CASSREQGNTEAFF
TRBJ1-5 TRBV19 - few TGTGCCAGTAGCCAGGGGATGGTCGAGCCCCAGCATTTT CASSQGMVEPQHF
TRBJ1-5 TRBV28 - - TGTGCCAGCAGCGATCAGAAATATAGCAATCAGCCCCAGCATTTT CASSDQKYSNQPQHF
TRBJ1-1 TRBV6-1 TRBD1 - TGTGCCAGCAGTGATCTTGGGCAGGGGGACACTGAAGCTTTCTTT CASSDLGQGDTEAFF
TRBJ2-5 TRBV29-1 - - TGCAGCACCGGGGGAACCCAAGAGACCCAGTACTTC CSTGGTQETQYF
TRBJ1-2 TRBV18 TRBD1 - TGTGCCAGCTCACCCGTGAGGACAGGGGACAGTTATGGCTACACCTTC CASSPVRTGDSYGYTF
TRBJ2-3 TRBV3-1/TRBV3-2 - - TGTGCCAGCAGCCAAGCGCAGTTTCCGAATCCAGATACGCAGTATTTT CASSQAQFPNPDTQYF
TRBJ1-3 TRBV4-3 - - TGCGCCAGCAGCCAAAGGCCGGGGGGTGGAAACACCATATATTTT CASSQRPGGGNTIYF
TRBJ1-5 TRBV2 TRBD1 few TGTGCCAGCAGTGAAGGGACAGGGTCGCGACGGCCCCAGCATTTT CASSEGTGSRRPQHF
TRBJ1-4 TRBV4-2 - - TGTGCCAGCAGCCAAGATCGGAGGATGGGAGGTGAAAAACTGTTTTTT CASSQDRRMGGEKLFF
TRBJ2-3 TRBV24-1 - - TGTGCCACCAGTGATCTTGGCAGCACAGATACGCAGTATTTT CATSDLGSTDTQYF
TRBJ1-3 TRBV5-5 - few TGTGCCAGCAGCCGCTGGGAACAGGCCTCTGGAAACACCATATATTTT CASSRWEQASGNTIYF
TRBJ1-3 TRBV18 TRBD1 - TGTGCCAGCTCACCCGGGACAGGGACTTCTGGAAACACCATATATTTT CASSPGTGTSGNTIYF
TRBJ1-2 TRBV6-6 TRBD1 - TGTGCCAGCAGTACGGGACAGGGGAGGTCCTATGGCTACACCTTC CASSTGQGRSYGYTF
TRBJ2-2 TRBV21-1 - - TGTGCCAGCAGCAAAGGTGCCAGGGGGAGAACCGGGGAGCTGTTTTTT CASSKGARGRTGELFF
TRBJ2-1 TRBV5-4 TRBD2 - TGTGCCAGCAGCCCGGGACTAGTGGGCAATGAGCAGTTCTTC CASSPGLVGNEQFF
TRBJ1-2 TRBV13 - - TGTGCCAGCAGCGAGGAAGGAGGCTACACCTTC CASSEEGGYTF
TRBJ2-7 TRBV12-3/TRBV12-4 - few TGTGCCAGCAGAAGACGGGGAGCCTACGAGCAGTACTTC CASRRRGAYEQYF
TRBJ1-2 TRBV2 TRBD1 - TGTGCCAACTCTGGGACAGAGAACTATGGCTACACCTTC CANSGTENYGYTF
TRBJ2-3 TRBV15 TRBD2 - TGTGCCACCAGCAGAGTGGGACTAGCGGGAGCAGATACGCAGTATTTT CATSRVGLAGADTQYF
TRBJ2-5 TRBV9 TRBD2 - TGTGCCAGCAGCGATAGCGGGGCGGGGACCCAGTACTTC CASSDSGAGTQYF
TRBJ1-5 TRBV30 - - TGTGCCTGGAGTGTACTTAGTAGCAATCAGCCCCAGCATTTT CAWSVLSSNQPQHF
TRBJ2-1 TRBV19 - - TGTGCCAGTACCCTAAACAATGAGCAGTTCTTC CASTLNNEQFF
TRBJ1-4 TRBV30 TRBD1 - TGTGCCTGGAAAGGGACAGGGAATAATGAAAAACTGTTTTTT CAWKGTGNNEKLFF
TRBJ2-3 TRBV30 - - TGTGCCTATACACAGGGAAGTAGTGATACGCAGTATTTT CAYTQGSSDTQYF
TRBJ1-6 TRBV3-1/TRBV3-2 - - TGTGCCAGCAGCTCCGGGAATTCACCCCTCCACTTT CASSSGNSPLHF
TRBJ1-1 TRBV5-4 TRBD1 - TGTGCCAGCAGTTCCGACAGGGGGAACACTGAAGCTTTCTTT CASSSDRGNTEAFF
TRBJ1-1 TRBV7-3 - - TGTGCCAGCAGCTTAGGCGGAACGAACACTGAAGCTTTCTTT CASSLGGTNTEAFF
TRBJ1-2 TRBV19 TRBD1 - TGTGCCAGTAACCGGGACAGACAATTGGACTATGGCTACACCTTC CASNRDRQLDYGYTF